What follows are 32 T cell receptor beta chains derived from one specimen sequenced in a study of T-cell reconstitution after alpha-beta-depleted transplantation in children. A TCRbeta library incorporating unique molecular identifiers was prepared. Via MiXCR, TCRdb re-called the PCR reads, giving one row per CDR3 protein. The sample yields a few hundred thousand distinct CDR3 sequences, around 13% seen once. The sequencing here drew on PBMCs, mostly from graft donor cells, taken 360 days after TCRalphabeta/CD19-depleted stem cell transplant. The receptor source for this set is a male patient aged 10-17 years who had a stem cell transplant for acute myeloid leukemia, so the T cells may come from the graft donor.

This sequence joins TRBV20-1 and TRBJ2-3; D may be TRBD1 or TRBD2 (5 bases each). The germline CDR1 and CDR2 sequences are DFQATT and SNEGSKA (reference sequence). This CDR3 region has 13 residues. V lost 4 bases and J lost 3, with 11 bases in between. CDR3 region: CSAMFGATDTQYF. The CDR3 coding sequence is TGCAGTGCTATGTTCGGGGCAACAGATACGCAGTATTTT.

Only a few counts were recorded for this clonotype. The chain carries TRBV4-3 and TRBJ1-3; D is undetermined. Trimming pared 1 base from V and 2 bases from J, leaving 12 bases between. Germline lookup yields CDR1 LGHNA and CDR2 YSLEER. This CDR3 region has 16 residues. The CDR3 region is CASSQVLGSPGNTIYF. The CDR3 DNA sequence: TGCGCCAGCAGCCAAGTTCTGGGGAGTCCTGGAAACACCATATATTTT.

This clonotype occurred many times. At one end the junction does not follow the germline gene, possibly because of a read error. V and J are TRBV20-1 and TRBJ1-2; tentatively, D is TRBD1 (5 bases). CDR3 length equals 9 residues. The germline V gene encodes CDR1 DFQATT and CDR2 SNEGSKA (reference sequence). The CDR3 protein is CSAPGYYAF. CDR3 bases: TGCAGTGCTCCAGGGTATTATGCCTTC.

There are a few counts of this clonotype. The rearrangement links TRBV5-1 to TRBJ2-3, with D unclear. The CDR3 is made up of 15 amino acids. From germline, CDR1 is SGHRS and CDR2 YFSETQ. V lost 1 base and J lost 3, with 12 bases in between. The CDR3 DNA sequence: TGCGCCAGCAGCTTGTCCAGGCTGGGGACAGATACGCAGTATTTT. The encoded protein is CASSLSRLGTDTQYF.

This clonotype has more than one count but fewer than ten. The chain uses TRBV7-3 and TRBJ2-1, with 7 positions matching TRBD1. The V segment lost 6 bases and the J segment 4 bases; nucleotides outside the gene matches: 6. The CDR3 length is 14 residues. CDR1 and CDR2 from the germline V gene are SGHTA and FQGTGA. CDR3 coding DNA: TGTGCCAGCAGATCCCGGGACAGATACAATGAGCAGTTCTTC. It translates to CASRSRDRYNEQFF.

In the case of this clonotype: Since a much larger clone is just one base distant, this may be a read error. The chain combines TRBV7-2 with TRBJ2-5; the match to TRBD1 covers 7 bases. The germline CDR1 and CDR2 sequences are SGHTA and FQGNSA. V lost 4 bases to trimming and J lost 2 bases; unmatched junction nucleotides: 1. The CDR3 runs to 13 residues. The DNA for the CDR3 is TGTGCCAGCAGCTGGGACAGTCAAGAGACCCAGTACTTC. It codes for CASSWDSQETQYF.

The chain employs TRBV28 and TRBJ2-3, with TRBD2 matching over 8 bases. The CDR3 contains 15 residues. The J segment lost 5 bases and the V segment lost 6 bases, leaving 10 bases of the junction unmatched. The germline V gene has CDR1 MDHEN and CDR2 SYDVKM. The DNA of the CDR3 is TGTGCCAGCAGACGGGCGGGACTAGGGAGAGATACGCAGTATTTT. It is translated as CASRRAGLGRDTQYF.

CDR3 region: CSVESGVDTEAFF. DNA for the CDR3: TGCAGCGTTGAAAGTGGGGTGGACACTGAAGCTTTCTTT. The chain has TRBV29-1 and TRBJ1-1; D is ambiguous. The CDR3 consists of 13 residues. Germline CDR1 SQVTM, CDR2 ANQGSEA. V was trimmed by 2 bases and J by 3 bases, leaving 10 bases between them.

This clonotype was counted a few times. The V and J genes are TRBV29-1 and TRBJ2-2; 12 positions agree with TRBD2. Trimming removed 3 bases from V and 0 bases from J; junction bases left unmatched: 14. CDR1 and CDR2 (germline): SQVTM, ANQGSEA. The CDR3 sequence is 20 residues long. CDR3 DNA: TGCAGCGTTGACGGGGACCGAAGACTAGCGGGAGCTCCGAACACCGGGGAGCTGTTTTTT. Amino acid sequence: CSVDGDRRLAGAPNTGELFF.

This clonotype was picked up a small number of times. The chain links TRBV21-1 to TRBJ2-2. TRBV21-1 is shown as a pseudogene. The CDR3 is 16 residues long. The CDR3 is CASSKVGRSGTGELFF. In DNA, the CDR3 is TGTGCCAGCAGCAAAGTAGGCAGGTCGGGCACCGGGGAGCTGTTTTTT.

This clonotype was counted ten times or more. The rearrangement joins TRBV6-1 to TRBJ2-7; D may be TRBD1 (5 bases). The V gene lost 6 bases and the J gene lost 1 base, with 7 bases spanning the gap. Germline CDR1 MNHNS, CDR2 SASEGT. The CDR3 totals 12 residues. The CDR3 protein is CASRTVSYEQYF. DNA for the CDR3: TGTGCCAGCAGGACAGTTTCCTACGAGCAGTACTTC.

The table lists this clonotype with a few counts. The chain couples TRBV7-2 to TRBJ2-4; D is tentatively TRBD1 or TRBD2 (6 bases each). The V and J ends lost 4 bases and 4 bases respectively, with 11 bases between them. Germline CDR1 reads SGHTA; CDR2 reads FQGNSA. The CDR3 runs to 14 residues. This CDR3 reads CASSWGAGKNIQYF. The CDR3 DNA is TGTGCCAGCAGCTGGGGGGCGGGAAAAAACATTCAGTACTTC.

This CDR3 is CSARTGSNTIYF. The CDR3 DNA is TGCAGCGCCCGGACAGGGAGCAACACCATATATTTT. V and J are TRBV29-1 and TRBJ1-3, with 8 bases fitting TRBD1. J lost 7 bases, V lost 7 bases, and 6 bases had no gene match. Germline V CDR1 and CDR2: SQVTM, ANQGSEA. CDR3 size: 12 residues.

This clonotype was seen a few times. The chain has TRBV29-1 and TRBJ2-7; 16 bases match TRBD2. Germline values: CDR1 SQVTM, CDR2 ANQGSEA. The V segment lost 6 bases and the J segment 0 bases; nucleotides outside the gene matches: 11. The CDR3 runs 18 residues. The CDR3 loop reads CSVLIPGLAGGSSYEQYF. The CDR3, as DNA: TGCAGCGTCCTAATTCCGGGACTAGCGGGGGGGAGCTCCTACGAGCAGTACTTC.

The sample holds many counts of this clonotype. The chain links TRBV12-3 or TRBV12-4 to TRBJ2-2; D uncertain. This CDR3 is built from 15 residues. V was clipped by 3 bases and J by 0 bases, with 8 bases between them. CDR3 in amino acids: CASSFAHTNTGELFF. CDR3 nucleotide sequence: TGTGCCAGCAGTTTTGCCCACACGAACACCGGGGAGCTGTTTTTT.

The CDR3 DNA follows: TGTGCCAGCAGTTCCGGGACGGACGGCCAGTACTTC. It yields the protein CASSSGTDGQYF. The V gene is TRBV28, the J gene TRBJ2-7, with D possibly called TRBD1 or TRBD2 (5 bases each). The germline V gene has CDR1 MDHEN and CDR2 SYDVKM. The germline V and J ends were trimmed by 4 bases and 10 bases, with 14 bases remaining between them. CDR3 size: 12 residues.

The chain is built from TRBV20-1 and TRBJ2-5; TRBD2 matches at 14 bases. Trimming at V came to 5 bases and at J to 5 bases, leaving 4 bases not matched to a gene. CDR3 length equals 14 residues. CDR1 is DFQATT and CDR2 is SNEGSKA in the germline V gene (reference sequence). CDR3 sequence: CSAGTSGSGETQYF. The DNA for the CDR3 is TGCAGTGCTGGGACTAGCGGGAGTGGGGAGACCCAGTACTTC.

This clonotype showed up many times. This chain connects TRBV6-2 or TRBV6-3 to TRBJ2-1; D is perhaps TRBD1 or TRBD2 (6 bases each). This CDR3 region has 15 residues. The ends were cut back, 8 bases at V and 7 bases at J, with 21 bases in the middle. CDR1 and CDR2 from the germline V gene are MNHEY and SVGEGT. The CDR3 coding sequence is TGTGCCAGCCGACAACCGGCCTCGGGGGCGAATGAGCAGTTCTTC. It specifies CASRQPASGANEQFF.

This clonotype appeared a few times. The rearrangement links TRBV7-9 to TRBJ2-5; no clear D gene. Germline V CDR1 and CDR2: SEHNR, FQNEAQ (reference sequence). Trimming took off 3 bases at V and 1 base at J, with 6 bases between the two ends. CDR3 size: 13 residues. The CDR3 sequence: CASSFMAQETQYF. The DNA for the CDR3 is TGTGCCAGCAGCTTTATGGCCCAAGAGACCCAGTACTTC.

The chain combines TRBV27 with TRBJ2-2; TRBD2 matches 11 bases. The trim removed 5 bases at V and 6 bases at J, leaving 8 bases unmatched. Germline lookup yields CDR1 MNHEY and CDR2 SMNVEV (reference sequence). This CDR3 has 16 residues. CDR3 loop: CASSPIAGGPPGELFF. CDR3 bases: TGTGCCAGCAGTCCGATAGCGGGAGGGCCTCCCGGGGAGCTGTTTTTT.

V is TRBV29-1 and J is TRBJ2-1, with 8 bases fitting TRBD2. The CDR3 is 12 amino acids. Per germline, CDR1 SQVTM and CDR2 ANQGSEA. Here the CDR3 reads CSAGGAGNEQFF. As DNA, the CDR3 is TGCAGTGCCGGGGGGGCCGGTAATGAGCAGTTCTTC.

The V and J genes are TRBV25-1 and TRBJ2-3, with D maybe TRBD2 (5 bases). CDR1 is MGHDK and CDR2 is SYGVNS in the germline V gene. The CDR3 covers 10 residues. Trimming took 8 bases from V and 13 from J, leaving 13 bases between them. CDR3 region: CASPLRREYF. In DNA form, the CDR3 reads TGTGCCAGCCCATTGAGGCGGGAGTATTTT.

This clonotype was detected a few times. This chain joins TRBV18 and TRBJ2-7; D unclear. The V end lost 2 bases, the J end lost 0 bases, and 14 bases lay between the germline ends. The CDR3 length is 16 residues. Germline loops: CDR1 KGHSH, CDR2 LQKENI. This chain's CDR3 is CASSPLWARLSYEQYF. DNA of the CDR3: TGTGCCAGCTCACCATTATGGGCCCGACTCTCCTACGAGCAGTACTTC.

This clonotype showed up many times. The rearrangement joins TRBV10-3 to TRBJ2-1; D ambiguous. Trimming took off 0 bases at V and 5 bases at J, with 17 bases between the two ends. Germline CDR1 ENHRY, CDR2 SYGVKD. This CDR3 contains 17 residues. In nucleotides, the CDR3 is TGTGCCATCAGTGAGTCGTTCGTCCAGCATAGGGACAATGAGCAGTTCTTC. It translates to CAISESFVQHRDNEQFF.

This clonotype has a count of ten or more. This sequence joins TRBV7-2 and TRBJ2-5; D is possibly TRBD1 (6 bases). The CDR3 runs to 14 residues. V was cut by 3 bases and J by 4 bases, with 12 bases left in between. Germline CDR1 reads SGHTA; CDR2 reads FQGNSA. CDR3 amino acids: CASSLWTASETQYF. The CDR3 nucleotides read TGTGCCAGCAGCTTGTGGACAGCATCAGAGACCCAGTACTTC.

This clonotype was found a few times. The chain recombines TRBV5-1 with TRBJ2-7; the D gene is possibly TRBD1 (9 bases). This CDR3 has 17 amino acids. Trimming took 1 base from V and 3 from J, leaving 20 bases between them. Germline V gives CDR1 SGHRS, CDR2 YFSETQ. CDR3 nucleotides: TGCGCCAGCAGCTTGTGGACAGGGGTGGGACTAGGCTACGAGCAGTACTTC. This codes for CASSLWTGVGLGYEQYF.

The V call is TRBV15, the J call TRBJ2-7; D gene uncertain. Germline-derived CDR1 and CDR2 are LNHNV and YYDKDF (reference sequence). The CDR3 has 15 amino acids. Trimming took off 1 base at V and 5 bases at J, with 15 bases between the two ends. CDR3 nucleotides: TGTGCCACCAGCAGAGGCCCGTCTCCTTGGGACGAGCAGTACTTC. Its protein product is CATSRGPSPWDEQYF.

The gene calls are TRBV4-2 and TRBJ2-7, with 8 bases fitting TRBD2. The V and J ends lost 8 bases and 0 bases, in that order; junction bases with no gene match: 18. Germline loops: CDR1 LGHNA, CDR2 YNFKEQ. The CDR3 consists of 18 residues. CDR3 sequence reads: CASGSYPGPSGFSYEQYF. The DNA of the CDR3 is TGTGCCAGCGGGTCATACCCAGGTCCTAGCGGGTTCTCCTACGAGCAGTACTTC.

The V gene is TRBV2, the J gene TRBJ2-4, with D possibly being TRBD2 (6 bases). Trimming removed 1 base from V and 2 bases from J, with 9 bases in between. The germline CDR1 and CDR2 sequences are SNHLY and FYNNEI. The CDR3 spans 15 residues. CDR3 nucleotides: TGTGCCAGCAGTGAAGACGGGGGAACCAAAAACATTCAGTACTTC. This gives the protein CASSEDGGTKNIQYF. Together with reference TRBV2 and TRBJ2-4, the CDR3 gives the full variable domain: EPEVTQTPSHQVTQMGQEVILRCVPISNHLYFYWYRQILGQKVEFLVSFYNNEISEKSEIFDDQFSVERPDGSNFTLKIRSTKLEDSAMYFCASSEDGGTKNIQYFGAGTRLSVL.

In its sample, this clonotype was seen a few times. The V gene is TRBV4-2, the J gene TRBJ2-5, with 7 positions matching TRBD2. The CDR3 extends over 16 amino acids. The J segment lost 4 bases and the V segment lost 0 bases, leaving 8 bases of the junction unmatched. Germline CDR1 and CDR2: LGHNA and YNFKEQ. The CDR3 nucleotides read TGTGCCAGCAGCCAAGATAGCCCTAGCGGTGGAGAGACCCAGTACTTC. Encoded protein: CASSQDSPSGGETQYF.

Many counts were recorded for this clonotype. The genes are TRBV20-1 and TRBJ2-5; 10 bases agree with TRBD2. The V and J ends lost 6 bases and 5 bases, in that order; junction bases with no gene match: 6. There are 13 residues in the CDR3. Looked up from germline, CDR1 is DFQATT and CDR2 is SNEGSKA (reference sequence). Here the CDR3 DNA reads TGCAGTGCAAGACTAGCGGGTGGGGAGACCCAGTACTTC. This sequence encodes CSARLAGGETQYF.

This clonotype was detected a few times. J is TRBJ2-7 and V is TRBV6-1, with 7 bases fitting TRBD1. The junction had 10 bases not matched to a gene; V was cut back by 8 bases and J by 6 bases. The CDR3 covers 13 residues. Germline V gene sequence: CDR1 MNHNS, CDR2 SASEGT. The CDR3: CASSDRLEAEQYF. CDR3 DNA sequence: TGTGCCAGCTCGGACAGGCTAGAGGCCGAGCAGTACTTC.